This T cell receptor beta chain was sequenced in a study of blood T cells in healthy people across ages. Findings of the study overall: While age rose, TCR beta diversity per million T cells dropped in a roughly linear way.

With a J-beta primer mix and a sample-barcoded 5' primer, a second PCR ran roughly 6 to 11 cycles. TCRdb ran MiXCR on the 5' RACE reads and lists one entry per CDR3 protein. The table includes approximately 600,000 distinct CDR3 sequences, 58% detected once. Of note for this clonotype: Its antigen remains unidentified.

The CDR3 totals 15 residues. V lost 6 bases and J lost 5, with 19 bases in between. Germline loops: CDR1 MNHEY, CDR2 SVGAGI. The sample taken for sequencing was blood. The chain links TRBV6-5 to TRBJ2-5; D assignment may be TRBD1 or TRBD2 (5 bases each). The origin of this receptor is a man between 60 and 75 years old in good health. CDR3 residues: CASSMGPPQRETQYF. Here the CDR3 DNA reads TGTGCCAGCAGCATGGGACCCCCACAGCGGGAGACCCAGTACTTC.